This entry is about one TCR beta chain. The antigen remains undetermined. The sample originates from a study of OX40 agonist ivuxolimab in advanced cancers. Study-wide points: In CD8+ T cells, expanded clones were on average more numerous than in CD4+. At 0.1 to 3.0 mg/kg and by week 6, CD4+ and CD8+ T cells in the blood had expanded clonally.

The CDR3 is made up of 16 amino acids. Trimming stripped 3 bases from V and 3 bases from J, with 17 bases between. CDR1 and CDR2 (germline): SGHTA, FQGNSA. Profiling relied on immunoSEQ multiplex PCR, and the TCRdb table lists in-frame clones only, not all of them. This repertoire shows fewer than 65,000 clones, approximately 86% found once; its top ten account for roughly 0.6%. The chain uses TRBV7-2 and TRBJ1-2; no reliable D call. Sequenced here: CD4+ or CD8+ T cells sorted from blood, sampled in a trial of the OX40 agonist ivuxolimab. The source is an adult with an advanced solid tumor such as melanoma, head and neck, liver or kidney cancer. The CDR3, as DNA: TGTGCCAGCAGCTTTTATAGGCACCCGCTTGACTATGGCTACACCTTC. Protein sequence: CASSFYRHPLDYGYTF.